This T cell receptor beta chain comes out of a study of blood T cell repertoires in COVID-19 (dated by TCRdb to 2018 to 2021). In the study overall: Collaborator samples came from the United States, Italy and Spain and covered acute and convalescent phases of COVID-19. The prospective study material was composed of cDNA or gDNA derived from T cells, B-cell-depleted T cells, or PBMCs. Subjects who had been exposed to COVID-19, were actively infected with it, or had recovered from it provided the deeply sampled blood TCRbeta repertoires that made up the dataset. The repertoires were released in a freely available public database meant as a resource for research on the immune response to SARS-CoV-2. The samples were drawn from the first 160 participants of the ongoing ImmuneRACE study and from 1,254 subjects provided by 6 global collaborators. Nearly every sample came with metadata listing a de-identified subject ID, COVID-19 status, age in years and sex. HLA class I and class II types, where available, came from metadata supplied by the sample provider rather than from assay-based typing. The paper's findings and limits, for the study overall: The amount of clinical and demographic metadata varied by source and participant and was provided uncurated.

Turning to this clone: This clone's antigen is unknown. There are no base qualities to consult, and no much larger clone falls within one base.

Participants in the prospective study were enrolled through a virtual design, were aged roughly 18 to 100 years, and lived in 20 to 30 United States geographic areas. To assign participants to cohorts, the prospective study relied on clinical history that participants themselves reported in a screening survey and a study questionnaire. ImmuneRACE Cohort 3 recovered participants were defined by two consecutive negative NP/OP PCR tests, healthcare professional clearance, or symptom resolution. Each participant in the prospective study had whole blood, serum and a nasopharyngeal or oropharyngeal swab collected by mobile phlebotomists. Over a 2-month period, participants in the prospective study had the option of providing additional blood draws and questionnaires. Prospective study blood samples were shipped either frozen or at room temperature before DNA extraction. The immunoSEQ Assay, a bias-controlled multiplex PCR, was used to amplify TCRbeta CDR3 regions from genomic DNA. Turning to the authors' computational methods: Within the assay, amplification of reference gene primers was used to estimate how many nucleated cells each sample contained. To quantify the absolute abundance of each unique TCRbeta CDR3 rearrangement, sequence reads were collapsed and filtered. For each sample, productive Simpson clonality was calculated as the square root of Simpson's diversity index over productive rearrangements. TCRdb obtained this table from immuneACCESS and retained in-frame rearrangements with V and J assigned. These tables miss some clones; where compared with another copy, unresolved V genes account for less than half of the shortfall, and the remainder is unexplained. V and J calls and clone size are given by that table; D and trimming were obtained from the DNA. Present in this sample are about 380,000 clones, approximately 90% of which were seen just once. Jointly, the top ten make up more than 0.95% of the sample.

The specimen sequenced was PBMCs or T cells enriched from blood (not recorded which). This receptor was taken from a woman between 18 and 29 years old who had recovered from COVID-19.

The CDR3 reads as follows: CASSLVESSYNEQFF. The nucleotide sequence reads TGTGCCAGCAGCTTAGTGGAGAGCTCCTACAATGAGCAGTTCTTC. This sequence uses TRBV7-3 and TRBJ2-1; the D gene identity is not certain. The CDR3 measures 15 amino acids from cysteine to phenylalanine. The entry retains the CDR3 DNA only, 45 bases that are in frame from base 1. V lost 2 bases and J lost 0 bases; the stretch between them is 8 bases long. The germline V gene gives CDR1 as SGHTA and CDR2 as FQGTGA.